This T cell receptor beta chain was recovered during a study of CD8+CD57+ T cells in acquired aplastic anemia. On the study more broadly: Sorted CD4+ and CD8+ cells gave a mean 3.2 ug DNA, range about 0.19 to 27.4 ug.

The study's findings and limits: The study identified about 30 CD8+ CDR3 sequences shared by patients and controls. Patients versus controls showed no significant CD8+ Simpson's diversity difference.

The template used for profiling TCR beta VDJ and CDR3 was genomic DNA. TCRdb called the reads again in MiXCR, with one record for every CDR3 protein. The data show about 190,000 distinct CDR3 sequences, under 70% seen once. The V end lost 3 bases, the J end lost 6 bases, and 6 bases lay between the germline ends. The CDR3 has 11 residues. Of note for this clonotype: Its antigen is currently unknown.

This sequence originates from a human donor with severe aplastic anemia or a healthy control (not recorded which). The chain has TRBV12-3 or TRBV12-4 and TRBJ2-7; no clear D gene. Sequences were obtained from sorted CD4+, CD8+, or CD8+CD57+ T cells (not recorded which) from PBMCs. CDR3: CASSFLCEQYF. The DNA of the CDR3 is TGTGCCAGCAGTTTTCTGTGCGAGCAGTACTTC.